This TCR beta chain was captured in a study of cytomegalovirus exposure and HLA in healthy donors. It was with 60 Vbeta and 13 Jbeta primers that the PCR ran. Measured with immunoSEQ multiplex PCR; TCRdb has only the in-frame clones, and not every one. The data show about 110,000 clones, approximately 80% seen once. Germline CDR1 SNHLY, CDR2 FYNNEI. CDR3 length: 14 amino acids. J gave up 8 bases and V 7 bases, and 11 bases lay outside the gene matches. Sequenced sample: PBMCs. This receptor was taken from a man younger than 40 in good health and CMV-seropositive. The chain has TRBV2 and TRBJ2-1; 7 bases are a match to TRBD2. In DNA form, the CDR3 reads TGTGCCAGCATGGGCGGGAGTTGGTCGGATGAGCAGTTCTTC. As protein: CASMGGSWSDEQFF.